The clone carrying this T cell receptor beta chain was picked up many times. The data stem from a study of human T cells and chemical hapten exposure. Indicated time point: healthy volunteer bleed at 6 weeks. Unfractionated whole blood served as the source for total RNA extraction. Unmatched junction bases numbered 3, after V lost 1 base and J lost 7 bases. The V gene's germline CDR1 is LNHDA and CDR2 SQIVND (reference sequence). This CDR3 comprises 14 residues. In TCRdb, the RACE reads were re-called with MiXCR into one record per CDR3 protein. Among 65,000 to 95,000 distinct CDR3 sequences listed, around 9.4% were seen once.

The clonotype was recovered from a female donor in good health. Some clones in this sample may be carry-over from other donors' samples. The gene calls are TRBV19 and TRBJ2-1; 8 nucleotides line up with TRBD1. Input material: whole blood. The CDR3 nucleotides are TGTGCCAGTAGTATAGGGCACAGGGGGAATGAGCAGTTCTTC. Its protein is CASSIGHRGNEQFF.